Shown below are 15 T cell receptor beta chains from a single sample sequenced in a study of technical replicates of blood from a handful of donors (dated by TCRdb to the late 2010s). Library preparation employed the immunoSEQ multiplex PCR assay. Not all clones reach the TCRdb copy of this immuneACCESS table, which keeps in-frame sequences only. Checked studies attribute under half of the gap to unresolved V genes and leave the rest unexplained. Across this sample there are tens of thousands of clones, with 95% to 98% seen only once. The top ten clones comprise over 0.2% of the sample. The sequenced sample was T cells isolated from PBMCs. These receptors originate from a human donor in good health.

This chain links TRBV19 with TRBJ1-2; 8 bases line up with TRBD1. V shed 6 bases, J shed 2 bases, and the junction held 11 bases outside the gene matches. This CDR3 comprises 16 residues. From germline, CDR1 is LNHDA and CDR2 SQIVND (reference sequence). The CDR3 DNA sequence: TGTGCCAGTAGCCTCAGGTCGCAGGGGGCGAACTATGGCTACACCTTC. Translated, it gives CASSLRSQGANYGYTF.

A single count supports this clone. The rearrangement links TRBV5-4 to TRBJ1-1, with no clear D. The V end was cut by 4 bases, the J end by 4 bases, with 8 bases between. The CDR3 loop spans 12 amino acids. Germline loops: CDR1 SGHNT, CDR2 YYREEE (reference sequence). The CDR3 sequence: CASSPPGTEAFF. CDR3 nucleotide sequence: TGTGCCAGCAGCCCCCCGGGCACTGAAGCTTTCTTT.

The V call is TRBV13, the J call TRBJ1-6, with D tentatively TRBD1 (6 bases). This CDR3 comprises 17 residues. CDR1 PRHDT and CDR2 FYEKMQ come from the germline V gene (reference sequence). Trimming removed 2 bases from V and 7 bases from J, with 18 bases in between. The CDR3, as DNA: TGTGCCAGCAGCTTAAGCCGTGGCGGGGGCTTAAATTCACCCCTCCACTTT. This sequence encodes CASSLSRGGGLNSPLHF. The full variable domain, its missing parts supplied by reference TRBV13 and TRBJ1-6, is AAGVIQSPRHLIKEKRETATLKCYPIPRHDTVYWYQQGPGQDPQFLISFYEKMQSDKGSIPDRFSAQQFSDYHSELNMSSLELGDSALYFCASSLSRGGGLNSPLHFGNGTRLTVT.

This chain uses TRBV19 with TRBJ2-3; D perhaps matches TRBD2 (6 bases). The CDR3 totals 17 residues. Germline lookup yields CDR1 LNHDA and CDR2 SQIVND (reference sequence). Trimming removed 7 bases from V and 3 bases from J, with 23 bases in between. The CDR3: CASTFGIAGSRTDTQYF. The DNA of the CDR3 is TGTGCCAGTACTTTCGGGATCGCGGGGAGTAGGACAGATACGCAGTATTTT.

V and J are TRBV6-5 and TRBJ1-1; the match to TRBD1 covers 7 bases. This CDR3 is built from 15 residues. Germline values: CDR1 MNHEY, CDR2 SVGAGI. The V gene end was trimmed by 0 bases and the J gene end by 4 bases; junction bases not matched to a gene: 5. The CDR3 region is CASSYSQGGPTEAFF. CDR3 in DNA: TGTGCCAGCAGTTACTCCCAGGGGGGCCCCACTGAAGCTTTCTTT.

The V call is TRBV6-1, the J call TRBJ1-4; D is unresolved. The germline gives CDR1 MNHNS, CDR2 SASEGT. Trimming stripped 1 base from V and 10 bases from J, with 13 bases between. The CDR3 length is 14 residues. The CDR3 is CASSEGVGSTKLFF. CDR3 in DNA: TGTGCCAGCAGTGAAGGGGTGGGCAGCACAAAACTGTTTTTT.

V gene TRBV5-6 combines with J gene TRBJ1-5, with D possibly TRBD1 on 5 matching bases. CDR1 and CDR2 from the germline V gene are SGHDT and YYEEEE. The CDR3 has 16 amino acids. The V and J ends lost 3 bases and 3 bases respectively, with 16 bases between them. The CDR3 loop is CASSWGWGENNQPQHF. In DNA form, the CDR3 reads TGTGCCAGCAGCTGGGGCTGGGGGGAGAACAATCAGCCCCAGCATTTT.

J is TRBJ2-7 and V is TRBV5-4; 9 bases align to TRBD2. CDR1 and CDR2 from the germline V gene are SGHNT and YYREEE (reference sequence). The CDR3 length is 15 residues. Losses at the gene ends were 2 bases for V and 1 base for J; bases not matched to a gene: 4. The CDR3 spells CASSFQLAGSYEQYF. CDR3 DNA sequence: TGTGCCAGCAGCTTCCAGCTAGCGGGATCCTACGAGCAGTACTTC.

V is TRBV29-1 and J is TRBJ2-7, with D possibly matching TRBD1 (5 bases). The germline CDR1 and CDR2 sequences are SQVTM and ANQGSEA. The ends were cut back, 4 bases at V and 5 bases at J, with 12 bases in the middle. The CDR3 loop spans 12 amino acids. The CDR3 nucleotides read TGCAGCGTTGGGCAGGGTGGTCACGAGCAGTACTTC. This codes for CSVGQGGHEQYF.

J is TRBJ2-7 and V is TRBV6-5, with TRBD2 identical over 8 bases. Germline V lookup: CDR1 MNHEY, CDR2 SVGAGI. The CDR3 sequence is 14 residues long. The junction had 7 bases not matched to a gene; V was cut back by 6 bases and J by 3 bases. CDR3 residues: CASREAGEFYEQYF. CDR3 bases: TGTGCCAGCAGGGAAGCGGGAGAGTTCTACGAGCAGTACTTC.

The chain's CDR3 is CASSLSFAGNTEAFF. CDR3 coding DNA: TGTGCCAGCAGTTTATCGTTCGCAGGGAACACTGAAGCTTTCTTT. This chain joins TRBV27 and TRBJ1-1; D gene unclear. The CDR3 sequence is 15 residues long. Germline V CDR1 and CDR2: MNHEY, SMNVEV (reference sequence). V lost 0 bases and J 1 base, leaving 9 bases between the germline ends.

This chain joins TRBV6-1 and TRBJ1-4, with D maybe TRBD1 (5 bases). From germline, CDR1 is MNHNS and CDR2 SASEGT. The ends were cut back, 5 bases at V and 0 bases at J, with 10 bases in the middle. This CDR3 has 15 amino acids. The DNA of the CDR3 is TGTGCCAGCAGTCAACAGGTTGCAACTAATGAAAAACTGTTTTTT. It encodes CASSQQVATNEKLFF.

The chain uses TRBV30 and TRBJ1-4; 7 nucleotides line up with TRBD1. With 3 bases clipped from V and 8 bases from J, the junction kept 6 bases outside the gene matches. The CDR3 length is 13 residues. Germline V gene sequence: CDR1 GTSNPN, CDR2 SVGIG (reference sequence). The DNA for the CDR3 is TGTGCCTGGAGGTCACAGGGGACAGAAAAACTGTTTTTT. As protein: CAWRSQGTEKLFF.

The chain is built from TRBV9 and TRBJ1-2; 7 bases line up with TRBD1. The CDR3 has 17 amino acids. Germline V gene lookup returns CDR1 SGDLS and CDR2 YYNGEE. V dropped 0 bases and J dropped 4; count of bases not matched to a gene: 12. This CDR3 reads CASSVGDMGQNIYGYTF. CDR3 in DNA: TGTGCCAGCAGCGTAGGTGATATGGGACAGAACATCTATGGCTACACCTTC.

V is TRBV6-5 and J is TRBJ1-1; D is ambiguous. The germline V gene has CDR1 MNHEY and CDR2 SVGAGI. The CDR3 has 15 amino acids. V lost 2 bases and J lost 1, with 11 bases in between. CDR3 sequence (DNA): TGTGCCAGCAGTTACAGAGTTGCGGGGAACACTGAAGCTTTCTTT. Protein product: CASSYRVAGNTEAFF.